This is a list of T cell receptor beta chains from one sample in a study of OX40 agonist ivuxolimab in advanced cancers. TCRdb's copy holds only in-frame clones and misses some; the assay was immunoSEQ multiplex PCR. Of roughly 75,000 clones detected, more than 80% appear once; the ten largest clones hold about 6%. The sample here was CD4+ or CD8+ T cells sorted from blood, taken in a trial of the OX40 agonist ivuxolimab. These receptors originate from an adult with an advanced solid tumor such as melanoma, head and neck, liver or kidney cancer. CDR3s include the opening cysteine and the closing phenylalanine or tryptophan. Fields, in order: V gene, clone size, J gene, D gene, CDR3 protein, CDR3 DNA. A D gene is named only where the DNA matches it firmly. The listing skips clone size in some rows; elsewhere it reads once, few, many or a size class.

V: TRBV14; size: once; J: TRBJ2-2; D: .; CDR3: CASSQYRVSGELFF; DNA: TGTGCCAGCAGCCAGTACAGGGTGTCCGGGGAGCTGTTTTTT
V: TRBV2; size: .; J: TRBJ1-6; D: TRBD1; CDR3: CASSVRDSSYNSPLHF; DNA: TGTGCCAGCAGTGTCAGGGACAGCTCCTATAATTCACCCCTCCACTTT
V: TRBV7-6; size: .; J: TRBJ1-5; D: TRBD1; CDR3: CASSLEPTGKVNQPQHF; DNA: TGTGCCAGCAGCTTAGAACCGACAGGGAAGGTCAATCAGCCCCAGCATTTT
V: TRBV7-9; size: .; J: TRBJ2-7; D: TRBD1; CDR3: CASSGTVGTGWGEQYF; DNA: TGTGCCAGCAGCGGAACAGTCGGGACAGGCTGGGGCGAGCAGTACTTC
V: TRBV19; size: .; J: TRBJ2-7; D: .; CDR3: CASSGMAAEQYF; DNA: TGTGCCAGTAGTGGGATGGCGGCCGAGCAGTACTTC
V: TRBV9; size: .; J: TRBJ2-3; D: .; CDR3: CASSSGTDTQYF; DNA: TGTGCCAGCAGCTCCGGCACAGATACGCAGTATTTT
V: TRBV4-3; size: .; J: TRBJ2-2; D: .; CDR3: CASSQEGRGNTGELFF; DNA: TGCGCCAGCAGCCAAGAGGGCAGGGGGAACACCGGGGAGCTGTTTTTT
V: TRBV4-2; size: .; J: TRBJ2-7; D: TRBD2; CDR3: CASSQDRTSGISSYEQYF; DNA: TGTGCCAGCAGCCAAGACCGGACTAGCGGGATTAGCTCCTACGAGCAGTACTTC
V: TRBV10-3; size: .; J: TRBJ1-2; D: .; CDR3: CAISEIGEGSYGYTF; DNA: TGTGCCATCAGTGAAATCGGCGAAGGGAGCTATGGCTACACCTTC
V: TRBV30; size: .; J: TRBJ1-1; D: .; CDR3: CAWSVLPNTEAFF; DNA: TGTGCCTGGAGTGTACTCCCGAACACTGAAGCTTTCTTT
V: TRBV7-9; size: .; J: TRBJ2-7; D: .; CDR3: CASSLGAEQYF; DNA: TGTGCCAGCAGCCTGGGGGCTGAGCAGTACTTC
V: TRBV6-5; size: .; J: TRBJ1-1; D: .; CDR3: CASRLPPGITFF; DNA: TGTGCCAGCAGGCTCCCTCCGGGAATCACTTTCTTT
V: TRBV6-6; size: .; J: TRBJ1-4; D: TRBD1; CDR3: CASSLTGEGEKLFF; DNA: TGTGCCAGCAGCTTGACAGGGGAAGGTGAAAAACTGTTTTTT
V: TRBV4-1; size: .; J: TRBJ1-5; D: TRBD1; CDR3: CASSLGQGDQPQHF; DNA: TGCGCCAGCAGCCTAGGACAGGGGGATCAGCCCCAGCATTTT
V: TRBV19; size: .; J: TRBJ1-2; D: TRBD1; CDR3: CGTRQGVNGYTF; DNA: TGTGGGACTCGACAGGGGGTAAATGGCTACACCTTC
V: TRBV14; size: .; J: TRBJ1-1; D: .; CDR3: CASKQGGLLDTEAFF; DNA: TGTGCCAGCAAGCAAGGAGGGCTGTTAGACACTGAAGCTTTCTTT
V: TRBV6-5; size: .; J: TRBJ2-7; D: TRBD1; CDR3: CASSYGTGDSYEQYF; DNA: TGTGCCAGCAGTTACGGGACAGGGGACTCCTACGAGCAGTACTTC
V: TRBV27; size: .; J: TRBJ1-1; D: .; CDR3: CASSLEGGWTEAFF; DNA: TGTGCCAGCAGTTTAGAAGGGGGATGGACTGAAGCTTTCTTT
V: TRBV5-4; size: .; J: TRBJ2-7; D: .; CDR3: CASSLASRQGITSYEQYF; DNA: TGTGCCAGCAGCTTGGCCTCCCGCCAGGGGATAACGAGCTACGAGCAGTACTTC
V: TRBV19; size: .; J: TRBJ2-7; D: .; CDR3: CASSITGSVNEQYF; DNA: TGTGCCAGTAGTATAACGGGGTCGGTCAACGAGCAGTACTTC
V: TRBV19; size: once; J: TRBJ1-5; D: TRBD1; CDR3: CASRSTGGNQPQHF; DNA: TGTGCCAGTAGGTCAACAGGGGGCAATCAGCCCCAGCATTTT
V: TRBV27; size: .; J: TRBJ1-5; D: .; CDR3: CASSLSGGNQPQHF; DNA: TGTGCCAGCAGTTTATCGGGTGGCAATCAGCCCCAGCATTTT
V: TRBV4-3; size: .; J: TRBJ2-7; D: TRBD1; CDR3: CASSQGQGGVYEQYF; DNA: TGCGCCAGCAGCCAGGGACAGGGAGGGGTCTACGAGCAGTACTTC
V: TRBV7-6; size: .; J: TRBJ2-1; D: TRBD1; CDR3: CASSTPGQGVVTHSNEQFF; DNA: TGTGCCAGCAGCACCCCGGGACAGGGAGTTGTGACCCACTCCAATGAGCAGTTCTTC
V: TRBV7-9; size: .; J: TRBJ1-1; D: .; CDR3: CASSKSTTNTEAFF; DNA: TGTGCCAGCAGCAAGTCGACAACTAACACTGAAGCTTTCTTT
V: TRBV27; size: .; J: TRBJ2-2; D: TRBD2; CDR3: CASSLSSVLLADTGELFF; DNA: TGTGCCAGCAGTTTATCGTCCGTCCTCCTAGCGGACACCGGGGAGCTGTTTTTT
V: TRBV4-3; size: .; J: TRBJ2-7; D: TRBD2; CDR3: CASSQDQLAGGNEQYF; DNA: TGCGCCAGCAGCCAAGATCAACTAGCGGGGGGGAACGAGCAGTACTTC
V: TRBV6-5; size: .; J: TRBJ2-7; D: .; CDR3: CASSLLLSYEQYF; DNA: TGTGCCAGCAGCCTCCTACTCTCCTACGAGCAGTACTTC
V: TRBV5-1; size: .; J: TRBJ2-1; D: TRBD1; CDR3: CASTTGTENYNEQFF; DNA: TGCGCCAGCACCACCGGGACAGAGAACTACAATGAGCAGTTCTTC
V: TRBV18; size: .; J: TRBJ2-3; D: .; CDR3: CASSPRGGPDTQYF; DNA: TGTGCCAGCTCACCACGGGGTGGCCCAGATACGCAGTATTTT
V: TRBV27; size: .; J: TRBJ1-1; D: TRBD1; CDR3: CASSFLVGGGGSGTEAFF; DNA: TGTGCCAGCAGTTTTTTAGTAGGGGGCGGGGGATCTGGCACTGAAGCTTTCTTT
V: TRBV12-5; size: .; J: TRBJ2-1; D: .; CDR3: CASGLAGNPNNEQFF; DNA: TGTGCTAGTGGTTTGGCAGGGAACCCAAACAATGAGCAGTTCTTC
V: TRBV13; size: .; J: TRBJ2-7; D: .; CDR3: CASSSNFIRGSYEQYF; DNA: TGTGCCAGCAGCTCCAACTTTATACGGGGGTCCTACGAGCAGTACTTC
V: TRBV4-3; size: .; J: TRBJ2-3; D: TRBD2; CDR3: CASSQVGLAGYTDTQYF; DNA: TGCGCCAGCAGCCAAGTTGGACTAGCGGGGTATACAGATACGCAGTATTTT
V: TRBV30; size: .; J: TRBJ2-7; D: .; CDR3: CAWSVKESSYEQYF; DNA: TGTGCCTGGAGTGTCAAGGAGAGCTCCTACGAGCAGTACTTC
V: TRBV30; size: .; J: TRBJ1-1; D: .; CDR3: CAWSDVGVEAFF; DNA: TGTGCCTGGAGTGATGTAGGGGTTGAAGCTTTCTTT
V: TRBV7-9; size: .; J: TRBJ2-5; D: .; CDR3: CASSDMSETQYF; DNA: TGTGCCAGCAGCGACATGAGTGAGACCCAGTACTTC
V: TRBV7-6; size: .; J: TRBJ2-2; D: .; CDR3: CASSLGAGVAGELFF; DNA: TGTGCCAGCAGCTTAGGCGCAGGGGTGGCCGGGGAGCTGTTTTTT
V: TRBV7-8; size: .; J: TRBJ2-3; D: TRBD2; CDR3: CASSLIQRGASTDTQYF; DNA: TGTGCCAGCAGCTTAATCCAGCGGGGGGCCAGCACAGATACGCAGTATTTT
V: TRBV5-4; size: .; J: TRBJ1-1; D: TRBD1; CDR3: CASSIQGGSDTEAFF; DNA: TGTGCCAGCAGCATCCAGGGGGGGAGTGACACTGAAGCTTTCTTT
V: TRBV19; size: .; J: TRBJ1-1; D: .; CDR3: CASSIPPFLEGMNTEAFF; DNA: TGTGCCAGTAGTATCCCCCCTTTTCTAGAGGGCATGAACACTGAAGCTTTCTTT